The 32 T cell receptor beta chains reported below all come from one sample, sequenced in a study of CD8 T cells in ankylosing spondylitis. TCRdb used MiXCR to reprocess the 5' RACE reads, holding one entry per CDR3 protein. The profile shows about 700,000 distinct CDR3 sequences, 15% to 20% of them singletons. These receptors' targets are unknown. Study-level findings and limits: A TCR beta motif made of several highly homologous variants seemed typical of ankylosing spondylitis blood.

The source material was blood, either unsorted or a sorted T cell fraction (not recorded which). The origin of the receptors is a male donor with ankylosing spondylitis.

The chain has TRBV5-5 and TRBJ2-5; no firm D call. Germline V gene data show CDR1 as SGHKS and CDR2 as YYEKEE (reference sequence). CDR3 size: 14 residues. Between the trimmed V and J ends, which lost 4 bases and 1 base, there was a span of 11 bases. The CDR3 is CASSVGPLQETQYF. CDR3 coding DNA: TGTGCCAGCAGCGTGGGCCCCCTCCAAGAGACCCAGTACTTC.

The rearrangement links TRBV11-2 to TRBJ2-2; D is uncertain. The CDR3 consists of 12 residues. The germline V gene encodes CDR1 SGHAT and CDR2 FQNNGV. V lost 4 bases to trimming and J lost 12 bases, with 12 bases between them. CDR3 nucleotides: TGTGCCAGCAGCTCCCTCTCTTTTCAGCTGTTTTTT. It yields the protein CASSSLSFQLFF. The full variable domain, in which reference TRBV11-2 and TRBJ2-2 provide the parts outside the CDR3, is EAGVAQSPRYKIIEKRQSVAFWCNPISGHATLYWYQQILGQGPKLLIQFQNNGVVDDSQLPKDRFSAERLKGVDSTLKIQPAKLEDSAVYLCASSSLSFQLFFGEGSRLTVL.

The rearrangement uses TRBV3-1 and TRBJ2-7; 10 positions match TRBD2. The germline CDR1 and CDR2 sequences are LGHDT and YNNKEL (reference sequence). V lost 2 bases and J lost 13; bases outside the gene matches: 8. This CDR3 region has 13 residues. For the CDR3, the DNA is TGTGCCAGCAGCCAAAGGACTAGCGGCATTTCTTACTTC. This translates into CASSQRTSGISYF.

This clonotype came up a few times. V usage is TRBV11-2 and J usage is TRBJ2-7, with D possibly TRBD2 on 6 matching bases. CDR3 length: 15 amino acids. With 3 bases removed from V and 7 bases from J, the gap between germline ends came to 19 bases. CDR1 is SGHAT, CDR2 FQNNGV, per germline. CDR3 DNA: TGTGCCAGCAGCTTGAGGGCAGGGAAGGAGGGGGAGCAGTACTTC. It specifies CASSLRAGKEGEQYF.

V is TRBV27 and J is TRBJ1-5, with unresolved D. V lost 3 bases and J lost 0, with 12 bases in between. The V gene's germline CDR1 is MNHEY and CDR2 SMNVEV (reference sequence). This CDR3 spans 16 amino acids. CDR3 nucleotides: TGTGCCAGCAGTTTTATCCCCCTGAATAGCAATCAGCCCCAGCATTTT. Protein: CASSFIPLNSNQPQHF.

The CDR3 here is CASSLGVSNTGELFF. CDR3 in DNA: TGTGCCAGCAGCTTGGGGGTCTCCAACACCGGGGAGCTGTTTTTT. J is TRBJ2-2 and V is TRBV5-6; D is uncertain. Trimming cost V 0 bases and J 2 bases, with 8 bases left between them. Germline CDR1 and CDR2: SGHDT and YYEEEE. The CDR3 is 15 amino acids.

The gene calls are TRBV6-2 or TRBV6-3 and TRBJ1-5, with TRBD1 matching 8 bases. The CDR3 sequence is 17 residues long. V shed 1 base and J 6 bases; nucleotides not matched to a gene: 11. Per the germline V gene, CDR1 is MNHEY and CDR2 is SVGEGT. The CDR3 region is CASSYYTGQGGPQPQHF. CDR3 bases: TGTGCCAGCAGTTACTACACCGGACAGGGTGGACCTCAGCCCCAGCATTTT.

J is TRBJ2-5 and V is TRBV29-1; D tentatively fits TRBD1 or TRBD2 (5 bases each). The germline CDR1 and CDR2 sequences are SQVTM and ANQGSEA. Trimming cost V 2 bases and J 1 base, with 17 bases left between them. This CDR3 contains 16 residues. This CDR3 is CSVETPGPALQETQYF. CDR3 bases: TGCAGCGTTGAAACCCCGGGGCCTGCCCTCCAAGAGACCCAGTACTTC.

This clonotype was seen only a few times. This chain connects TRBV18 to TRBJ2-3; D is unclear. The CDR3 totals 13 residues. Trimming removed 2 bases at V and 6 bases at J, with 9 bases between. Germline CDR1 KGHSH, CDR2 LQKENI. CDR3 DNA sequence: TGTGCCAGCTCACCAACCAAGGGCGATACGCAGTATTTT. It is translated as CASSPTKGDTQYF.

This clonotype was counted a few times. V is TRBV27 and J is TRBJ1-1, with D possibly TRBD1 on 5 matching bases. The length of the CDR3 is 15 residues. In germline, CDR1 is MNHEY, CDR2 SMNVEV (reference sequence). Between the trimmed V and J ends, which lost 5 bases and 5 bases, there was a span of 18 bases. This CDR3 is CASSPINGGWTEAFF. CDR3 bases: TGTGCCAGCAGTCCTATTAATGGGGGTTGGACTGAAGCTTTCTTT.

This clonotype has more than one count but fewer than ten. This chain's CDR3 is CASSQEPPGLAGIEQFF. DNA for the CDR3: TGCGCCAGCAGCCAAGAGCCCCCGGGACTAGCGGGAATTGAGCAGTTCTTC. This chain uses TRBV4-3 with TRBJ2-1; TRBD2 matches 13 bases. CDR1 and CDR2 (germline): LGHNA, YSLEER. Unmatched junction bases numbered 8, after V lost 0 bases and J lost 9 bases. The CDR3 is 17 amino acids.

This clonotype was seen just once. V usage is TRBV6-5 and J usage is TRBJ1-1; 9 nucleotides agree with TRBD1. The CDR3 covers 16 residues. The germline gives CDR1 MNHEY, CDR2 SVGAGI. Unmatched junction bases numbered 6, after V lost 4 bases and J lost 0 bases. The CDR3 here is CASSSTGGKMNTEAFF. The DNA for the CDR3 is TGTGCCAGCAGTTCGACAGGGGGTAAGATGAACACTGAAGCTTTCTTT.

The chain carries TRBV20-1 and TRBJ2-7, with TRBD1 matching 8 bases. The V segment lost 0 bases and the J segment 2 bases; nucleotides outside the gene matches: 6. The CDR3 is 15 amino acids. Germline CDR1 is DFQATT and CDR2 is SNEGSKA (reference sequence). The CDR3 loop reads CSARDRETGAYEQYF. The CDR3 DNA follows: TGCAGTGCTAGAGATAGGGAGACAGGGGCCTACGAGCAGTACTTC.

V and J are TRBV4-2 and TRBJ2-7; possible D gene TRBD1, 6 bases. The V and J ends lost 0 bases and 2 bases respectively, with 14 bases between them. This CDR3 region has 16 residues. Germline CDR1 and CDR2: LGHNA and YNFKEQ. CDR3 DNA: TGTGCCAGCAGCCAAGATTATGGGACACCTACCTACGAGCAGTACTTC. This sequence encodes CASSQDYGTPTYEQYF.

This rearrangement joins TRBV4-1 to TRBJ2-2; D ambiguous. CDR3 length equals 14 residues. V was clipped by 7 bases and J by 3 bases, with 12 bases between them. Germline CDR1 is MGHRA and CDR2 is YSYEKL. The CDR3 DNA reads TGCGCCAGCATGATAGGGCAGGACACCGGGGAGCTGTTTTTT. It yields the protein CASMIGQDTGELFF.

This clonotype came up a few times. The chain is built from TRBV6-5 and TRBJ2-3; either TRBD1 or TRBD2 may supply D (5 bases each). The germline gives CDR1 MNHEY, CDR2 SVGAGI. The CDR3 is made up of 15 amino acids. The ends were cut back, 2 bases at V and 6 bases at J, with 15 bases in the middle. The CDR3 nucleotides are TGTGCCAGCAGTTACGGGACCACAAAACCCGATACGCAGTATTTT. This codes for CASSYGTTKPDTQYF.

This clonotype was seen a handful of times. The gene calls are TRBV7-9 and TRBJ1-2; 7 bases are a match to TRBD1. From germline, CDR1 is SEHNR and CDR2 FQNEAQ (reference sequence). This CDR3 region has 14 residues. J gave up 1 base and V 5 bases, and 4 bases lay outside the gene matches. CDR3 region: CASSGQVFNYGYTF. In nucleotides, the CDR3 is TGTGCCAGCAGCGGACAGGTTTTTAACTATGGCTACACCTTC.

With respect to this clonotype: One junction end does not reproduce the germline sequence, and a read error may be involved. V and J are TRBV29-1 and TRBJ2-6, with D possibly called TRBD1 or TRBD2 (5 bases each). The germline CDR1 and CDR2 sequences are SQVTM and ANQGSEA. The CDR3 has 18 residues. The CDR3 bases are TGCAGCGTAGAAGGAGGCGAGGGGAAATCCTCTGGGGCCAACGTCCTGACTTTC. This gives the protein CSVEGGEGKSSGANVLTF.

This chain uses TRBV29-1 with TRBJ2-7, with D possibly matching TRBD2 (5 bases). Germline CDR1 reads SQVTM; CDR2 reads ANQGSEA. V was trimmed by 6 bases and J by 8 bases, leaving 23 bases between them. This CDR3 region has 14 residues. The CDR3 region is CSVALTGSQKKQYF. CDR3 DNA sequence: TGCAGCGTCGCACTAACGGGATCCCAAAAAAAGCAGTACTTC.

CDR3 protein: CAWKRGGTDTQYF. The CDR3 DNA sequence: TGTGCCTGGAAGAGGGGGGGCACAGATACGCAGTATTTT. The chain combines TRBV30 with TRBJ2-3; D is tentatively TRBD1 or TRBD2 (6 bases each). CDR1 is GTSNPN, CDR2 SVGIG, per germline (reference sequence). This CDR3 is built from 13 residues. V was clipped by 4 bases and J by 1 base, with 9 bases between them.

V is TRBV6-1 and J is TRBJ1-6; unclear D gene. V was clipped by 10 bases and J by 0 bases, with 16 bases between them. This CDR3 contains 16 residues. Germline V gene data show CDR1 as MNHNS and CDR2 as SASEGT. The DNA for the CDR3 is TGTGCCACCTCGGGCCTCCTGAGCTCCTATAATTCACCCCTCCACTTT. It encodes CATSGLLSSYNSPLHF.

This clonotype was counted ten times or more. The J gene is TRBJ2-7, the V gene TRBV12-3 or TRBV12-4; 10 bases fit TRBD2. The V and J ends lost 5 bases and 0 bases, in that order; junction bases with no gene match: 7. The CDR3 has 16 residues. The CDR3 loop reads CASSPRGLANSYEQYF. In DNA, the CDR3 is TGTGCCAGCAGTCCCCGGGGACTAGCGAACTCCTACGAGCAGTACTTC.

Here the CDR3 reads CSARDGTGARNEQFF. The CDR3 nucleotides are TGCAGTGCTAGAGATGGGACGGGAGCTAGGAATGAGCAGTTCTTC. The gene calls are TRBV20-1 and TRBJ2-1, with D possibly TRBD2 on 6 matching bases. Germline assignment: CDR1 DFQATT and CDR2 SNEGSKA (reference sequence). The CDR3 contains 15 residues. Trimming shortened V by 0 bases and J by 7 bases, and 16 bases separated the two germline ends.

The chain couples TRBV10-3 to TRBJ2-6; the match to TRBD1 covers 11 bases. Germline CDR1 ENHRY, CDR2 SYGVKD. CDR3 size: 21 residues. J was trimmed by 1 base and V by 3 bases; bases with no gene match: 14. CDR3 DNA sequence: TGTGCCATCAGTGATTTGCGGACAGGGGGCGGTTTCGGTTCTGGGGCCAACGTCCTGACTTTC. It is translated as CAISDLRTGGGFGSGANVLTF.

This clonotype has more than one count but fewer than ten. This chain links TRBV5-6 with TRBJ2-7, with a tentative D call TRBD1 (5 bases). V shed 4 bases and J shed 3 bases, with 17 bases lying between them. From germline, CDR1 is SGHDT and CDR2 YYEEEE. The CDR3 runs 15 residues. The CDR3 protein is CASSGGPDSNYEQYF. CDR3 DNA: TGTGCCAGCAGCGGCGGACCTGACAGCAACTACGAGCAGTACTTC.

This chain links TRBV5-5 with TRBJ2-7, with 7 bases that match TRBD1. V shed 3 bases and J 0 bases; nucleotides not matched to a gene: 15. This CDR3 is built from 18 residues. Germline CDR1 is SGHKS and CDR2 is YYEKEE (reference sequence). In DNA form, the CDR3 reads TGTGCCAGCAGCTGGGGATCCACCTGGACAGGTAGCTCCTACGAGCAGTACTTC. Amino acid sequence: CASSWGSTWTGSSYEQYF.

This clonotype was counted only a few times. The V call is TRBV20-1, the J call TRBJ1-4, with D tentatively TRBD1 (5 bases). Trimming took off 0 bases at V and 5 bases at J, with 13 bases between the two ends. Germline V gene lookup returns CDR1 DFQATT and CDR2 SNEGSKA (reference sequence). CDR3 length: 15 residues. Written as DNA, the CDR3 is TGCAGTGCTAGAGATCCGGGACGGAAGAATGAAAAACTGTTTTTT. Amino acid sequence: CSARDPGRKNEKLFF.

The chain uses TRBV11-2 and TRBJ2-7; 7 bases match TRBD2. The CDR3 consists of 15 residues. The junction had 11 bases not matched to a gene; V was cut back by 6 bases and J by 3 bases. Germline values: CDR1 SGHAT, CDR2 FQNNGV. The CDR3 sequence: CASSTPRASGYEQYF. The CDR3 nucleotides read TGTGCCAGCAGTACCCCGAGGGCTAGCGGCTACGAGCAGTACTTC.

The chain links TRBV12-3 or TRBV12-4 to TRBJ2-7, with D perhaps matching TRBD1 (6 bases). This CDR3 has 13 residues. Trimming removed 5 bases from V and 2 bases from J, with 10 bases in between. The CDR3, as DNA: TGTGCCAGCAGTAAACAGGGTGCCTACGAGCAGTACTTC. Translated, it gives CASSKQGAYEQYF.

The table lists this clonotype with a few counts. The DNA of the CDR3 is TGTGCCAGCAGCTTAGTTGGGCTAGGGGACACTGAAGCTTTCTTT. Protein product: CASSLVGLGDTEAFF. The V and J genes are TRBV7-9 and TRBJ1-1, with D possibly TRBD1 on 5 matching bases. Trimming took off 1 base at V and 3 bases at J, with 12 bases between the two ends. This CDR3 contains 15 residues. Germline V gene data show CDR1 as SEHNR and CDR2 as FQNEAQ (reference sequence).

Concerning this clonotype: A junction end diverges from the germline sequence, so it may reflect a read error. The V gene is TRBV20-1, the J gene TRBJ2-5; no firm D call. The CDR3 runs 11 residues. Germline loops: CDR1 DFQATT, CDR2 SNEGSKA (reference sequence). The CDR3 spells CSATDRETQYF. CDR3 DNA: TGCAGCGCTACCGATAGAGAGACCCAGTACTTC.

This clonotype has a count of ten or more. The gene calls are TRBV7-3 and TRBJ2-2; 7 bases agree with TRBD1. The CDR3 contains 15 residues. V shed 6 bases and J 1 base; nucleotides not matched to a gene: 5. Germline loops: CDR1 SGHTA, CDR2 FQGTGA. CDR3 sequence: CASSQNRGNTGELFF. CDR3 coding DNA: TGTGCCAGCAGTCAGAACAGGGGGAACACCGGGGAGCTGTTTTTT.